These 15 T cell receptor beta chains were all obtained from the same sample, sequenced in a study of blood T cell repertoires in COVID-19. Sequencing used immunoSEQ multiplex PCR; TCRdb keeps in-frame clones, though not all of them. Seen here are about 52,000 clones, about 88% observed once, and the top ten hold more than 15%. The sample comprised peripheral blood. These receptors all come from a human donor with active COVID-19. The donor label of this sample is uncertain.

The genes are TRBV5-6 and TRBJ2-5; perhaps TRBD2 as D (7 bases). The CDR3 contains 14 residues. V lost 3 bases and J 6 bases, leaving 15 bases between the germline ends. Germline V lookup: CDR1 SGHDT, CDR2 YYEEEE. The CDR3 DNA reads TGTGCCAGCAGCTACCTCGCGGGGGCGAAGACCCAGTACTTC. It translates to CASSYLAGAKTQYF.

The chain couples TRBV6-5 to TRBJ2-7; 11 positions agree with TRBD2. Germline V gene lookup returns CDR1 MNHEY and CDR2 SVGAGI. The trim removed 6 bases at V and 13 bases at J, leaving 17 bases unmatched. The CDR3 length is 15 residues. CDR3 bases: TGTGCCAGCAGCGTGGACTGGGCTAGCGGGGGGTCTTTATACTTC. Protein product: CASSVDWASGGSLYF.

This chain joins TRBV6-5 and TRBJ2-1; 10 nucleotides agree with TRBD1. From germline, CDR1 is MNHEY and CDR2 SVGAGI. The CDR3 consists of 13 residues. V dropped 10 bases and J dropped 7; count of bases not matched to a gene: 7. CDR3 DNA: TGTGCCACTACGGGGACAGGGGATAATGAGCAGTTCTTC. Protein product: CATTGTGDNEQFF.

The chain couples TRBV5-4 to TRBJ2-2; 8 bases agree with TRBD2. Germline values: CDR1 SGHNT, CDR2 YYREEE (reference sequence). The trim removed 2 bases at V and 4 bases at J, leaving 4 bases unmatched. The CDR3 extends over 15 amino acids. CDR3 sequence (DNA): TGTGCCAGCAGCTTAAGCGGGGGATCCACCGGGGAGCTGTTTTTT. This codes for CASSLSGGSTGELFF.

This chain joins TRBV29-1 and TRBJ2-1; D is uncertain. The V end lost 6 bases, the J end lost 7 bases, and 10 bases lay between the germline ends. The germline gives CDR1 SQVTM, CDR2 ANQGSEA. The CDR3 runs to 11 residues. The CDR3 nucleotides are TGCAGCGTGGAGTTGGGTAATGAGCAGTTCTTC. Its protein product is CSVELGNEQFF.

V and J are TRBV7-2 and TRBJ2-2; TRBD1 might be the D (7 bases). V dropped 5 bases and J dropped 5 bases, with 15 bases sitting between them. Germline CDR1 reads SGHTA; CDR2 reads FQGNSA. This CDR3 region has 15 residues. Here the CDR3 reads CASSQYRGGTGELFF. CDR3 DNA: TGTGCCAGCAGCCAATACAGGGGAGGTACCGGGGAGCTGTTTTTT.

The chain carries TRBV27 and TRBJ2-7, with TRBD2 identical over 9 bases. V gave up 0 bases and J gave up 7 bases; unmatched junction bases: 7. Germline V gene data show CDR1 as MNHEY and CDR2 as SMNVEV (reference sequence). This CDR3 is 15 amino acids long. The CDR3 sequence: CASSLSSGGPREQYF. The CDR3 nucleotides read TGTGCCAGCAGTTTATCTAGCGGGGGCCCGAGGGAGCAGTACTTC.

This sequence joins TRBV9 and TRBJ2-1, with 9 bases matching TRBD1. V dropped 0 bases and J dropped 7; count of bases not matched to a gene: 11. The germline V gene has CDR1 SGDLS and CDR2 YYNGEE. The CDR3 loop spans 17 amino acids. The CDR3 loop is CASSVGGSGTGINEQFF. The DNA of the CDR3 is TGTGCCAGCAGCGTAGGGGGCTCCGGGACAGGGATAAATGAGCAGTTCTTC.

This CDR3 is CARSRQRAGTGNTGELFF. The CDR3 DNA reads TGTGCCAGAAGCCGTCAGCGCGCCGGGACAGGGAACACCGGGGAGCTGTTTTTT. The chain is built from TRBV7-5 and TRBJ2-2; TRBD1 is the table's D call and was not checked against the DNA. TRBV7-5 is a pseudogene locus. There are 18 residues in the CDR3.

V gene TRBV29-1 combines with J gene TRBJ1-1, with D unresolved. The CDR3 totals 11 residues. The V end was cut by 7 bases, the J end by 4 bases, with 10 bases between. The germline CDR1 and CDR2 sequences are SQVTM and ANQGSEA. CDR3 DNA: TGCAGCGCCGGAGGTTTCACTGAAGCTTTCTTT. Protein sequence: CSAGGFTEAFF.

The CDR3 sequence: CASTSTTGSGSPLHF. The CDR3 region has the DNA TGTGCCAGCACCTCCACCACAGGGTCTGGTTCACCCCTCCACTTT. The chain couples TRBV11-1 to TRBJ1-6, with D maybe TRBD1 (6 bases). The V end was cut by 7 bases, the J end by 9 bases, with 19 bases between. Germline V gives CDR1 SGHAT, CDR2 FQDESV (reference sequence). This CDR3 has 15 residues.

The gene calls are TRBV5-1 and TRBJ2-7; 9 bases map to TRBD1. With 6 bases clipped from V and 0 bases from J, the junction kept 4 bases outside the gene matches. The CDR3 runs to 14 residues. Looked up from germline, CDR1 is SGHRS and CDR2 is YFSETQ. The CDR3 bases are TGCGCCAGCAAGGGGACAGGGAGCTCCTACGAGCAGTACTTC. As protein: CASKGTGSSYEQYF.

The sample holds one count of this clone. The chain has TRBV7-2 and TRBJ2-5; 11 positions agree with TRBD2. This CDR3 contains 16 residues. After removal of 1 base from V and 4 bases from J, the junction contained 5 bases not matched to a gene. Germline V gene lookup returns CDR1 SGHTA and CDR2 FQGNSA. The CDR3 spells CASSLGSGGARETQYF. CDR3 coding DNA: TGTGCCAGCAGCTTAGGTAGCGGGGGGGCCAGAGAGACCCAGTACTTC. Full variable domain (missing parts from reference TRBV7-2 and TRBJ2-5): GAGVSQSPSNKVTEKGKDVELRCDPISGHTALYWYRQSLGQGLEFLIYFQGNSAPDKSGLPSDRFSAERTGGSVSTLTIQRTQQEDSAVYLCASSLGSGGARETQYFGPGTRLLVL.

V gene TRBV6-1 combines with J gene TRBJ2-4; 10 nucleotides line up with TRBD1. This CDR3 is 16 amino acids long. The V and J ends lost 4 bases and 9 bases, in that order; junction bases with no gene match: 12. Germline assignment: CDR1 MNHNS and CDR2 SASEGT. CDR3 residues: CASSARPGQGMGIQYF. CDR3 DNA: TGTGCCAGCAGTGCAAGACCGGGACAGGGGATGGGCATTCAGTACTTC.

The V call is TRBV7-2, the J call TRBJ1-6; D might be TRBD1 (5 bases). The CDR3 has 15 amino acids. Trimming took 2 bases from V and 7 from J, leaving 12 bases between them. Germline lookup yields CDR1 SGHTA and CDR2 FQGNSA. The chain's CDR3 is CASSLRQGSNSPLHF. The CDR3 nucleotides are TGTGCCAGCAGCTTACGGCAGGGCTCCAATTCACCCCTCCACTTT.